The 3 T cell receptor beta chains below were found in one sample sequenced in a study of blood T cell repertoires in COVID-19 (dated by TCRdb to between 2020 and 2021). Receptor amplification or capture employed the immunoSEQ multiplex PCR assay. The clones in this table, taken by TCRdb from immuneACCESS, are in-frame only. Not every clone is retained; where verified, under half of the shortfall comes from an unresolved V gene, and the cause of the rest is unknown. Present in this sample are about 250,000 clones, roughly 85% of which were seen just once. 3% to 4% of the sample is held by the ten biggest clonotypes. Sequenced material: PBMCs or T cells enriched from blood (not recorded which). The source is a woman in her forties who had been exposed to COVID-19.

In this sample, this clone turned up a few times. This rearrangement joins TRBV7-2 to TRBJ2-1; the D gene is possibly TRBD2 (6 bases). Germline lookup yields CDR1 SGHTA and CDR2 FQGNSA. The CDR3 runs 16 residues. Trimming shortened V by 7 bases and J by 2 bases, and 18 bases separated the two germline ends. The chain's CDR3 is CASTSGLGGTYNEQFF. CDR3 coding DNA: TGTGCCAGCACCTCCGGATTGGGGGGAACCTACAATGAGCAGTTCTTC.

CDR3 sequence (DNA): TGTGCCAGTAGTGCGACAGGGGGCGACGAGCAGTACTTC. Encoded protein: CASSATGGDEQYF. The rearrangement joins TRBV19 to TRBJ2-7, with 10 bases identical to TRBD1. Germline V lookup: CDR1 LNHDA, CDR2 SQIVND (reference sequence). This CDR3 has 13 residues. V dropped 5 bases and J dropped 5; count of bases not matched to a gene: 3.

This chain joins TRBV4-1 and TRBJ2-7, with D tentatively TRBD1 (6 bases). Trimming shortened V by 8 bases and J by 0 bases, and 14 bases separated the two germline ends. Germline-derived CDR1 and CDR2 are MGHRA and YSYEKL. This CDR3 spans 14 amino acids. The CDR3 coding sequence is TGCGCCAGCCGACAGGCTATGAGCTCCTACGAGCAGTACTTC. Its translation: CASRQAMSSYEQYF.